Reported below is one T cell receptor (beta chain). Its antigen remains unknown. Germline CDR1 is SGHVS and CDR2 is FQNEAQ. There are 11 residues in the CDR3. V was pared by 4 bases and J by 10 bases, with 9 bases between. The sample comes from a study of Tregs in tolerant kidney transplant recipients. Whole-study findings and limits: For some patients, primers changed over time, blocking nucleotide-level comparison. The most relevant donor-specific Treg TCRbeta repertoire apparently came from expansion with activated donor B cells. Tolerant patients' donor-specific Tregs expanded beyond overall Tregs, suggesting antigen-driven growth.

The method was immunoSEQ multiplex PCR; TCRdb's version includes in-frame clones alone and lacks a portion of them. This table has 15,000 to 17,000 clones, more than 50% appearing once. CFSE-labeled recipient PBMCs were cultured six to seven days with irradiated graft donor PBMCs, then FACS-sorted. Specimen: CD4+ T cells from blood cultured with allogeneic cells, collected before the transplant. The chain is built from TRBV7-8 and TRBJ2-3; possible D gene TRBD1, 5 bases. The sequence came from a human patient who received a combined kidney and bone marrow transplant. The CDR3 loop reads CASSSGAAQYF. The CDR3 bases are TGTGCCAGCAGCTCTGGGGCTGCGCAGTATTTT.